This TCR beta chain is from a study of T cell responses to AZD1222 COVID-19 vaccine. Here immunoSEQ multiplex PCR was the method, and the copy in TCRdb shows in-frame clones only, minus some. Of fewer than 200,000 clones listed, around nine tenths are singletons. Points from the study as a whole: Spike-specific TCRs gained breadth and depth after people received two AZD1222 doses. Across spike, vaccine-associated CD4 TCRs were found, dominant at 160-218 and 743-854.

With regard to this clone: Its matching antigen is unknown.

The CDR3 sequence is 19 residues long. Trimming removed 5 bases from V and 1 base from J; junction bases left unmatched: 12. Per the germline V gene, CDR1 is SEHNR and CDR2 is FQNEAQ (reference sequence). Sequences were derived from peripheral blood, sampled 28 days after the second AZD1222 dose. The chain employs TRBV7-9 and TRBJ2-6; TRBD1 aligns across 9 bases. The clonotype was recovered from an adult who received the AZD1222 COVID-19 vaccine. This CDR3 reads CASSTTWTGALSGANVLTF. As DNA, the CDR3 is TGTGCCAGCAGCACGACCTGGACAGGGGCCTTGTCTGGGGCCAACGTCCTGACTTTC. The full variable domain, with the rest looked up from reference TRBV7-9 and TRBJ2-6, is DTGVSQNPRHKITKRGQNVTFRCDPISEHNRLYWYRQTLGQGPEFLTYFQNEAQLEKSRLLSDRFSAERPKGSFSTLEIQRTEQGDSAMYLCASSTTWTGALSGANVLTFGAGSRLTVL.